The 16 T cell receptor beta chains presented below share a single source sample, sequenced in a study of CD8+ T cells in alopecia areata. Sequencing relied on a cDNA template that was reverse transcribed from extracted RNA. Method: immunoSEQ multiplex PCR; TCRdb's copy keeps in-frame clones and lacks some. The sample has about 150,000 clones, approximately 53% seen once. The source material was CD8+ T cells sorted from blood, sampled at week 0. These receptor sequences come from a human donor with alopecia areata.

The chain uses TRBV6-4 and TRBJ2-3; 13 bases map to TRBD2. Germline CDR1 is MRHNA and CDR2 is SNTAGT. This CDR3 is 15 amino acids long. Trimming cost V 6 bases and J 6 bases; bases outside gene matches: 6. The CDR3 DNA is TGTGCCAGCAGACGGACTAGCGGGGGAGGGGATACGCAGTATTTT. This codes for CASRRTSGGGDTQYF.

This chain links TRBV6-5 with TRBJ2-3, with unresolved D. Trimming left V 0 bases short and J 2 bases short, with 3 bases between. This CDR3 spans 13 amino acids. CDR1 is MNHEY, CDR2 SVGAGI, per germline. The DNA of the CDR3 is TGTGCCAGCAGTTACTCGCCCACAGATACGCAGTATTTT. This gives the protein CASSYSPTDTQYF.

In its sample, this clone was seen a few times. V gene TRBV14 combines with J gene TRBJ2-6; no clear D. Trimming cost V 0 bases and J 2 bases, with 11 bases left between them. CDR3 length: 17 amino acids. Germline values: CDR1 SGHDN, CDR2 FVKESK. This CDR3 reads CASSQEGGLTGANVLTF. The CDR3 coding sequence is TGTGCCAGCAGCCAAGAGGGCGGCCTTACTGGGGCCAACGTCCTGACTTTC.

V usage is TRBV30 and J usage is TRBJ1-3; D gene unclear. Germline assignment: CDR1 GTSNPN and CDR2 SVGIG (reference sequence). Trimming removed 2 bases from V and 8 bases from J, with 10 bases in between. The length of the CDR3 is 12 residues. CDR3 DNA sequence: TGTGCCTGGAGTTCCAACTTGGACACCATATATTTT. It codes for CAWSSNLDTIYF.

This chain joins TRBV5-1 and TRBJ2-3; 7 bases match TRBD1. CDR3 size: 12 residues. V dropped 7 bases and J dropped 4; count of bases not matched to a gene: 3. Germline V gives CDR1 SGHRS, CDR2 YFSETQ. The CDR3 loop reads CASATGADTQYF. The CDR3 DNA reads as TGCGCCAGCGCCACAGGGGCAGATACGCAGTATTTT. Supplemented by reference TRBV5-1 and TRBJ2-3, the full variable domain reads KAGVTQTPRYLIKTRGQQVTLSCSPISGHRSVSWYQQTPGQGLQFLFEYFSETQRNKGNFPGRFSGRQFSNSRSEMNVSTLELGDSALYLCASATGADTQYFGPGTRLTVL.

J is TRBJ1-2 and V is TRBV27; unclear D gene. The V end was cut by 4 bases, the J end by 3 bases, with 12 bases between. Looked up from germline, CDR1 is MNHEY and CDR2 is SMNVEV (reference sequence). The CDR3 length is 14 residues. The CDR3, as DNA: TGTGCCAGCAGTTCAATGGCAGGAGACTATGGCTACACCTTC. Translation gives CASSSMAGDYGYTF.

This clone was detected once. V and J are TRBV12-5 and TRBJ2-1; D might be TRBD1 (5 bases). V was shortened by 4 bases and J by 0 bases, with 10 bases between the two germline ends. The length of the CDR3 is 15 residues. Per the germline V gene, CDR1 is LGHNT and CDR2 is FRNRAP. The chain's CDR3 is CASGSAGFSYNEQFF. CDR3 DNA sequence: TGTGCTAGTGGTTCCGCAGGGTTCTCCTACAATGAGCAGTTCTTC.

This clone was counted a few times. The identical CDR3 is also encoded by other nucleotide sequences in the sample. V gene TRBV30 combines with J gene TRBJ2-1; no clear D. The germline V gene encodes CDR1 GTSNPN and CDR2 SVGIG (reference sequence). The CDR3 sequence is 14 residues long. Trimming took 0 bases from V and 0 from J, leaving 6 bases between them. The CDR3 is CAWSVDSSYNEQFF. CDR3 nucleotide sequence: TGTGCCTGGAGTGTAGATTCCTCCTACAATGAGCAGTTCTTC.

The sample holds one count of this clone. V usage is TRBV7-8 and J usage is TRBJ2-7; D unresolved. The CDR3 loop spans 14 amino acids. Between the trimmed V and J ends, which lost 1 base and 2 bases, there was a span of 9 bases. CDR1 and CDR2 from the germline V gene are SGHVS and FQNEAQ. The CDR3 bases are TGTGCCAGCAGCTTAGAAGCGTTTCCCTACGAGCAGTACTTC. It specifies CASSLEAFPYEQYF. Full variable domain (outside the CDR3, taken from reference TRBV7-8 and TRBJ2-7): GAGVSQSPRYKVAKRGQDVALRCDPISGHVSLFWYQQALGQGPEFLTYFQNEAQLDKSGLPSDRFFAERPEGSVSTLKIQRTQQEDSAVYLCASSLEAFPYEQYFGPGTRLTVT.

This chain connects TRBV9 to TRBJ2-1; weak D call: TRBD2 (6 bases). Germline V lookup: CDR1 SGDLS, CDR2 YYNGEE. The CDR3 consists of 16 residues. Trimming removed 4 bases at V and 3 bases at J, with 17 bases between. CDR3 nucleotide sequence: TGTGCCAGCAGCCCTCTTCGGGGGTCAAGCTACAATGAGCAGTTCTTC. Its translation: CASSPLRGSSYNEQFF.

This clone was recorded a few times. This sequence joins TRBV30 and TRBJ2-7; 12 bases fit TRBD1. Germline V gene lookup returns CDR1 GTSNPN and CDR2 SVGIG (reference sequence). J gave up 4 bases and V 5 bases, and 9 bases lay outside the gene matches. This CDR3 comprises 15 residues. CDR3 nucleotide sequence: TGTGCCTGGTCAGCCGGGACAGGGGGCGCTTACGAGCAGTACTTC. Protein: CAWSAGTGGAYEQYF.

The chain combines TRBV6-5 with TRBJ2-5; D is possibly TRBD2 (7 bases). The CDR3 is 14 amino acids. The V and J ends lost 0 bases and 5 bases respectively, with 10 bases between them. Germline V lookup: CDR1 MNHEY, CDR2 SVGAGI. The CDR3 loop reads CASSYSGGPETQYF. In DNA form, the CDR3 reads TGTGCCAGCAGTTACTCGGGGGGGCCGGAGACCCAGTACTTC.

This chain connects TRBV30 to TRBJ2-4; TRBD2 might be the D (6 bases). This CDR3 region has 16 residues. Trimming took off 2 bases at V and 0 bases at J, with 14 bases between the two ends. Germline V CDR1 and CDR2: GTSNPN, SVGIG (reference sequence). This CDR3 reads CAWSPGAGLAKNIQYF. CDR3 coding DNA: TGTGCCTGGAGTCCAGGCGCGGGGTTAGCCAAAAACATTCAGTACTTC.

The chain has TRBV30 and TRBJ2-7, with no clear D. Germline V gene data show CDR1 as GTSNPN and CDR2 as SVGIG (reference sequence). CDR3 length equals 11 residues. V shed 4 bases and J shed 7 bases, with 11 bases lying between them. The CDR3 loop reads CAWMGRREQYF. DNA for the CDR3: TGTGCCTGGATGGGCCGAAGGGAGCAGTACTTC.

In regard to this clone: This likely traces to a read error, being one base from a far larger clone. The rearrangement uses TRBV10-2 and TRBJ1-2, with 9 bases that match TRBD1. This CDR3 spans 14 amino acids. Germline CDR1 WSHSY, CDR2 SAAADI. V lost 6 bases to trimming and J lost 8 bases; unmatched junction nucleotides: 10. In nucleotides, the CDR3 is TGCGCCAGCAGCCTTAACAGGGGGCGGAGAGGCTACACCTTC. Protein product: CASSLNRGRRGYTF.

In DNA, the CDR3 is TGTGCCAGCAGTCTCGGGGTCAATCAGCCCCAGCATTTT. It yields the protein CASSLGVNQPQHF. V usage is TRBV25-1 and J usage is TRBJ1-5; D remains ambiguous. Germline V gives CDR1 MGHDK, CDR2 SYGVNS. Trimming pared 5 bases from V and 3 bases from J, leaving 8 bases between. This CDR3 is built from 13 residues.